This TCR beta chain was profiled in a study of blood T cell repertoires in COVID-19. Looking at the study overall: The cDNA or gDNA used as material had been derived from T cells, B-cell-depleted T cells, or PBMCs.

Grouping used clinical history reported by participants in a survey and questionnaire. TCRdb's table, derived via immunoSEQ multiplex PCR, lists solely in-frame clones and lacks some. The sample lists roughly 300,000 clones, 85% to 90% occurring once. V was clipped by 0 bases and J by 0 bases; unmatched bases: 5. Germline loops: CDR1 SGHRS, CDR2 YFSETQ. CDR3 size: 18 residues. The count of this clone is one. Sequenced material: PBMCs or T cells enriched from blood (not recorded which). This clonotype was obtained from a woman between 18 and 30 years old who had recovered from COVID-19. The chain couples TRBV5-1 to TRBJ2-7, with TRBD2 identical over 14 bases. The chain's CDR3 is CASSLGPGTSGSSYEQYF. DNA for the CDR3: TGCGCCAGCAGCTTGGGTCCCGGGACTAGCGGGAGCTCCTACGAGCAGTACTTC.